This TCR beta chain stems from a study of cytomegalovirus exposure and HLA in healthy donors. There are 17 residues in the CDR3. Looked up from germline, CDR1 is ENHRY and CDR2 is SYGVKD. This clone was counted once. Its antigen is still unknown. Germline and junction disagree at one end, which may indicate a read error. Study-wide results and limits: Most TCR sequences were uncommon, yet certain public TCRs appeared in many donors. A list of 150 or so TCR beta chains associated with cytomegalovirus was given.

Profiling relied on immunoSEQ multiplex PCR, and the TCRdb table lists in-frame clones only, not all of them. The table records about 180,000 clones, 86% of them present only once. The rearrangement links TRBV10-3 to TRBJ2-3; a possible D gene is TRBD1 (6 bases). The sample comprised PBMCs. The source is a man between 18 and 35 years old in good health and CMV-seropositive. The chain's CDR3 is CAISESSLAWDTNTQYF. CDR3 nucleotides: TGTGCCATCAGTGAGTCAAGTCTAGCCTGGGACACAAATACGCAGTATTTT.